This T cell receptor beta chain was observed in a study of blood T cell repertoires in COVID-19. Across the study: Acute and convalescent COVID-19 specimens originated in the United States, Italy and Spain.

Adults between roughly 18 and 89 years of age took part from fewer than 30 US areas. Assay: immunoSEQ multiplex PCR; the TCRdb copy retains only in-frame clones and omits some. Among 330,000 or so clones listed, 80% to 90% were seen once. This CDR3 is built from 13 residues. Germline V gives CDR1 MDHEN, CDR2 SYDVKM. V gave up 3 bases and J gave up 5 bases, with 10 bases separating them. The sequenced sample consisted of PBMCs or T cells enriched from blood (not recorded which). This sequence was found in a man between 35 and 55 years old in a cohort exposed to, infected with or recovered from COVID-19 (not recorded which). The chain uses TRBV28 and TRBJ2-5; the D gene is possibly TRBD1 (6 bases). This CDR3 reads CASSFGGEETQYF. The CDR3 region has the DNA TGTGCCAGCAGTTTTGGGGGCGAGGAGACCCAGTACTTC.